This T cell receptor beta chain was observed in a study of follicular helper T cells after annual influenza vaccination. V lost 7 bases and J lost 3, with 19 bases in between. This CDR3 comprises 15 residues. CDR1 is MNHEY and CDR2 is SVGAGI in the germline V gene. TCRB was sequenced at Survey level resolution. TCRdb's table, derived via immunoSEQ multiplex PCR, lists solely in-frame clones and lacks some. This sample carries about 9,900 clones, more than 65% of them seen once, and the ten largest clones take 0.55% to 0.6%. The time point was: 2013-2014 season, 7 days after vaccination. The clonotype originates from an adult who received the influenza vaccine. The sequenced sample was CXCR5- memory CD4+ T cells sorted from blood, obtained 7 days after influenza vaccination. This chain joins TRBV6-5 and TRBJ2-7; D gene ambiguous. The CDR3 region has the DNA TGTGCCAGCACGGACCCCAAAGTGGTTTACTACGAGCAGTACTTC. As protein: CASTDPKVVYYEQYF.